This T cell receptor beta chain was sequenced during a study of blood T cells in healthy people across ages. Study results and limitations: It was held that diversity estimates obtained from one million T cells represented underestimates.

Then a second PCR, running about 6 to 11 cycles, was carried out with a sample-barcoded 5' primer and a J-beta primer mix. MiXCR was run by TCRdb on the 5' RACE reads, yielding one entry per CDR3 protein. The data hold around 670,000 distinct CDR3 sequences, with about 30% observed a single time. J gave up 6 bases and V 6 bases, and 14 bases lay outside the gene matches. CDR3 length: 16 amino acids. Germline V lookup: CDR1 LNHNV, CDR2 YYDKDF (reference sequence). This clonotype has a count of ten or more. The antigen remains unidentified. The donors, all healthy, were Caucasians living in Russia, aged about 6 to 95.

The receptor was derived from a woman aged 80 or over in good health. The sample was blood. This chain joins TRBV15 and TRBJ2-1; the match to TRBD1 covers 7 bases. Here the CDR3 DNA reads TGTGCCACCAGTAACCGACAGGGCAACATCCTCAATGAGCAGTTCTTC. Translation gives CATSNRQGNILNEQFF.